One and the same sample provided the 9 T cell receptor beta chains below, sequenced in a study of cytomegalovirus exposure and HLA in healthy donors. It was with 60 Vbeta and 13 Jbeta primers that the PCR ran. Sequencing was performed with immunoSEQ multiplex PCR; in TCRdb, only in-frame clones are kept and a portion is missing. Of 60,000 to 75,000 clones in the sample, around four fifths were seen once. What was sequenced was PBMCs. These receptors were collected from a young woman in good health and CMV-seropositive.

V and J are TRBV10-2 and TRBJ1-1, with D perhaps matching TRBD1 (5 bases). This CDR3 is built from 15 residues. Germline V lookup: CDR1 WSHSY, CDR2 SAAADI. Trimming removed 0 bases from V and 8 bases from J, with 16 bases in between. CDR3 region: CASSESSLGQGEAFF. The CDR3 DNA sequence: TGCGCCAGCAGTGAGTCCTCTTTAGGCCAGGGCGAAGCTTTCTTT.

The V gene is TRBV28, the J gene TRBJ1-2; D unclear. This CDR3 has 14 residues. Looked up from germline, CDR1 is MDHEN and CDR2 is SYDVKM. V was trimmed by 4 bases and J by 5 bases, leaving 14 bases between them. CDR3 nucleotide sequence: TGTGCCAGCAGTTCACTTCCCCGGACTTATGGCTACACCTTC. It translates to CASSSLPRTYGYTF.

The chain joins TRBV5-1 to TRBJ2-5; TRBD2 agrees at 8 bases. The DNA end is a closer match to TRBJ2-7, so the J assignment may be wrong. The CDR3 has 14 amino acids. Germline V gene sequence: CDR1 SGHRS, CDR2 YFSETQ. The CDR3 bases are TGCGCCAGCAGCTTGGCGGGACTAGGTAACGAGCAGTACTTC. Translating it yields CASSLAGLGNEQYF.

The chain carries TRBV7-9 and TRBJ1-2, with TRBD1 matching over 9 bases. J lost 10 bases, V lost 5 bases, and 8 bases had no gene match. Per the germline V gene, CDR1 is SEHNR and CDR2 is FQNEAQ (reference sequence). The CDR3 loop spans 13 amino acids. CDR3 sequence reads: CASSNRDRVAYTF. The CDR3 nucleotides are TGTGCCAGCAGCAACCGGGACAGGGTAGCCTACACCTTC.

The CDR3 DNA reads TGTGCCAGCAGTTACAGGGAGGGTTTCTACGAGCAGTACTTC. Its translation is CASSYREGFYEQYF. V is TRBV6-5 and J is TRBJ2-7; TRBD2 agrees at 7 bases. The J segment lost 3 bases and the V segment lost 2 bases, leaving 4 bases of the junction unmatched. The germline gives CDR1 MNHEY, CDR2 SVGAGI. The CDR3 runs 14 residues.

There are a few counts of this clone. The J gene is TRBJ2-7, the V gene TRBV11-3; TRBD2 might be the D (5 bases). V was trimmed by 2 bases and J by 5 bases, leaving 10 bases between them. The CDR3 runs to 13 residues. The germline V gene has CDR1 SGHNT and CDR2 YENEEA. DNA for the CDR3: TGTGCCAGCAGCTTAAATACGGAGGACGAGCAGTACTTC. Amino acids: CASSLNTEDEQYF.

The chain has TRBV10-2 and TRBJ2-2, with D perhaps TRBD2 (6 bases). The CDR3 length is 13 residues. V lost 4 bases to trimming and J lost 4 bases, with 7 bases between them. The germline V gene has CDR1 WSHSY and CDR2 SAAADI. The DNA of the CDR3 is TGCGCCAGCAGTGGGGACTTCACCGGGGAGCTGTTTTTT. It is translated as CASSGDFTGELFF.

J is TRBJ2-3 and V is TRBV4-2; 8 bases map to TRBD2. Germline V gene data show CDR1 as LGHNA and CDR2 as YNFKEQ. V shed 1 base and J 5 bases; nucleotides not matched to a gene: 8. This CDR3 has 16 residues. Written as DNA, the CDR3 is TGTGCCAGCAGCCAAGTCGGAGCGGGAGCGGGAGATACGCAGTATTTT. It specifies CASSQVGAGAGDTQYF.

J is TRBJ1-4 and V is TRBV4-2; D is perhaps TRBD1 (5 bases). The CDR3 runs to 15 residues. With 0 bases removed from V and 5 bases from J, the gap between germline ends came to 10 bases. Germline CDR1 is LGHNA and CDR2 is YNFKEQ. The CDR3 spells CASSQDRTPNEKLFF. CDR3 in DNA: TGTGCCAGCAGCCAAGATAGGACACCAAATGAAAAACTGTTTTTT.